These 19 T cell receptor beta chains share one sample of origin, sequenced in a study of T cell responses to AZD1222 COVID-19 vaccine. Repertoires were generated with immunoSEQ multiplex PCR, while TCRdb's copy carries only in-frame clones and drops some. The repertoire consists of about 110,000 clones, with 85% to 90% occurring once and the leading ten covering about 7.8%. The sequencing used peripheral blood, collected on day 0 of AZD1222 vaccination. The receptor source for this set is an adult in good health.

The CDR3 region is CASLSGQGDGYTF. As DNA, the CDR3 is TGTGCCAGCCTCTCCGGACAGGGGGATGGCTACACCTTC. The chain combines TRBV28 with TRBJ1-2; 10 bases are shared with TRBD1. The trim removed 8 bases at V and 6 bases at J, leaving 6 bases unmatched. The length of the CDR3 is 13 residues. Per germline, CDR1 MDHEN and CDR2 SYDVKM.

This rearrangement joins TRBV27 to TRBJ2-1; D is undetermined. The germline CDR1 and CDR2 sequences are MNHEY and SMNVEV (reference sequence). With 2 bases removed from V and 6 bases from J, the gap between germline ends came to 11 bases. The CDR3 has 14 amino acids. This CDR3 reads CASSLPSSANEQFF. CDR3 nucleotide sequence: TGTGCCAGCAGTTTACCGTCCTCCGCCAATGAGCAGTTCTTC.

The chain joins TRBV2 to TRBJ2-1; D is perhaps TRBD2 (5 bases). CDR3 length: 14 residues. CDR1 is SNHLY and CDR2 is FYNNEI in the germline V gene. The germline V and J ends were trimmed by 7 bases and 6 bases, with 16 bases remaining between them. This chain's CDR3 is CASTSKLGSNEQFF. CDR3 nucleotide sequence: TGTGCCAGCACCTCAAAGTTAGGGAGCAATGAGCAGTTCTTC.

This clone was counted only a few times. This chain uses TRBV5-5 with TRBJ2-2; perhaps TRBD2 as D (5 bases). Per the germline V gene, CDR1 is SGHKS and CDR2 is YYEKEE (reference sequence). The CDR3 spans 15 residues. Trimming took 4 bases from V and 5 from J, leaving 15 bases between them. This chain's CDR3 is CASSGNRGWTGELFF. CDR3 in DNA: TGTGCCAGCAGCGGTAACAGAGGGTGGACCGGGGAGCTGTTTTTT. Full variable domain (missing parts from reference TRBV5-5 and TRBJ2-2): DAGVTQSPTHLIKTRGQQVTLRCSPISGHKSVSWYQQVLGQGPQFIFQYYEKEERGRGNFPDRFSARQFPNYSSELNVNALLLGDSALYLCASSGNRGWTGELFFGEGSRLTVL.

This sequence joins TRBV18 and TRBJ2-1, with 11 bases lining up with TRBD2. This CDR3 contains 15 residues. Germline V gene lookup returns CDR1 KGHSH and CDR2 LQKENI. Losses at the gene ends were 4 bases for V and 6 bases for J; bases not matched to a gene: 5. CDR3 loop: CASSQGLAEFNEQFF. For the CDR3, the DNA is TGTGCCAGCTCACAGGGACTAGCGGAGTTCAATGAGCAGTTCTTC.

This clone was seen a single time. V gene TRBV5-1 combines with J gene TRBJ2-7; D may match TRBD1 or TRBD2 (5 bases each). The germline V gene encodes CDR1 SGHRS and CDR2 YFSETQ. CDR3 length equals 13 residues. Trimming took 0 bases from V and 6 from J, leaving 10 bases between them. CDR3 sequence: CASSLGDVPEQYF. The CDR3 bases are TGCGCCAGCAGCTTGGGGGACGTCCCCGAGCAGTACTTC.

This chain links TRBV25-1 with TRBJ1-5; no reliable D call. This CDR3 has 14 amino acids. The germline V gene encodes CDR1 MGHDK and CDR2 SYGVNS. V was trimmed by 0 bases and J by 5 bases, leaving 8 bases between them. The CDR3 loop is CASSEYGRDQPQHF. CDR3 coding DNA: TGTGCCAGCAGTGAATACGGTCGCGATCAGCCCCAGCATTTT.

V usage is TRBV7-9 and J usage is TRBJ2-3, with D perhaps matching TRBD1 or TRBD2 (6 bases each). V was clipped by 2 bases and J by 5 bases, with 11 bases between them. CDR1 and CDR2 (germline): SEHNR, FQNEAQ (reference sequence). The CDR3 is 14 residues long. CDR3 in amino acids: CASSLRGVLDTQYF. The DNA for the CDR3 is TGTGCCAGCAGCTTAAGGGGGGTCTTAGATACGCAGTATTTT.

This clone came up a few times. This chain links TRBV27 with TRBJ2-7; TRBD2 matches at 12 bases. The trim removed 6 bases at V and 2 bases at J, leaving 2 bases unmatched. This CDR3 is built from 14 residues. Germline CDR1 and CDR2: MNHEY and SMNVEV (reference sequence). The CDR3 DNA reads TGTGCCAGCAGGTGGACTAGCGGGGCCTACGAGCAGTACTTC. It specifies CASRWTSGAYEQYF.

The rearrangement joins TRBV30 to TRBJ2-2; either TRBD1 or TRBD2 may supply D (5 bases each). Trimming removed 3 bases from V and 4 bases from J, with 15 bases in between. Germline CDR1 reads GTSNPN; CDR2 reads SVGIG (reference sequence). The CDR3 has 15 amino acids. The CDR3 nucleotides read TGTGCCTGGAGGGGTGGCAGGGCGGGCACCGGGGAGCTGTTTTTT. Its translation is CAWRGGRAGTGELFF.

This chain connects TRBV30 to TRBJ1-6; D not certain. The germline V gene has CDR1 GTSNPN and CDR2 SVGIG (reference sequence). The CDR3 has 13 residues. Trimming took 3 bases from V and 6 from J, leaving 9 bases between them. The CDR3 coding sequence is TGTGCCTGGAGCAGCGAACCTAATTCACCCCTCCACTTT. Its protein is CAWSSEPNSPLHF.

The CDR3 coding sequence is TGTGCCAGTAGTATAACTAGGGATTACAATGAGCAGTTCTTC. The encoded protein is CASSITRDYNEQFF. The chain carries TRBV19 and TRBJ2-1, with D possibly matching TRBD2 (5 bases). The V gene lost 2 bases and the J gene lost 4 bases, with 9 bases spanning the gap. Germline values: CDR1 LNHDA, CDR2 SQIVND (reference sequence). The CDR3 length is 14 residues.

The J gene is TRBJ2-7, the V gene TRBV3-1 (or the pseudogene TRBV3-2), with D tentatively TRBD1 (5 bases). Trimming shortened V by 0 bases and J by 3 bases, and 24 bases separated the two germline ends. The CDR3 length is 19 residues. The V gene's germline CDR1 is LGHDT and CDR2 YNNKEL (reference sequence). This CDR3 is CASSQEVSLGATEIYEQYF. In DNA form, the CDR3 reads TGTGCCAGCAGCCAAGAAGTAAGCTTAGGGGCGACTGAGATCTACGAGCAGTACTTC.

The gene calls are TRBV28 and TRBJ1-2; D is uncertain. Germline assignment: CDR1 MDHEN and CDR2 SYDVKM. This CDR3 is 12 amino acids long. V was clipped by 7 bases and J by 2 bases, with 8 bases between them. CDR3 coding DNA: TGTGCCAGCACCGGGAACAACTATGGCTACACCTTC. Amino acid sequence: CASTGNNYGYTF.

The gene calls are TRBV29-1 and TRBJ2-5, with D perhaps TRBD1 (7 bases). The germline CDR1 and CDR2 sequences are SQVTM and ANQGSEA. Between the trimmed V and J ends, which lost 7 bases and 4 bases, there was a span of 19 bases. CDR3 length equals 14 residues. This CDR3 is CSARAGGGGETQYF. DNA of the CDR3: TGCAGCGCGCGCGCAGGGGGAGGAGGAGAGACCCAGTACTTC.

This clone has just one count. As DNA, the CDR3 is TGCGCCAGCAGCCACATTTTGGAAGGGGAAAAACTGTTTTTT. The encoded protein is CASSHILEGEKLFF. The gene calls are TRBV4-1 and TRBJ1-4, with D hard to call. Trimming shortened V by 3 bases and J by 8 bases, and 13 bases separated the two germline ends. The CDR3 extends over 14 amino acids. Germline lookup yields CDR1 MGHRA and CDR2 YSYEKL.

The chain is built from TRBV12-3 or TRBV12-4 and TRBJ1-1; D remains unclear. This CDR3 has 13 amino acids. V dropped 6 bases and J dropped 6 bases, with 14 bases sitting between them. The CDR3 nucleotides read TGTGCCAGCAGATTAAGTGGACGGTCTGAAGCTTTCTTT. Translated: CASRLSGRSEAFF.

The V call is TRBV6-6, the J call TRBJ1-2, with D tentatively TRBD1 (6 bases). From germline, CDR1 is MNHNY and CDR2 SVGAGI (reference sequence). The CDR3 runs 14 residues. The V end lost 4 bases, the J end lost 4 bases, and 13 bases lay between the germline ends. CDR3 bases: TGTGCCAGCAGTTCACAGGGTGTGACCTATGGCTACACCTTC. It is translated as CASSSQGVTYGYTF.

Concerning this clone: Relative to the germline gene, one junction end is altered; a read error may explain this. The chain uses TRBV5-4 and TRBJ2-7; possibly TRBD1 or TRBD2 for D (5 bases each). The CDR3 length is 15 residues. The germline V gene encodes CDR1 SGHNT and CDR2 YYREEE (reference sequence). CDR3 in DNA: TGTGCCAGCAGTTTGGGGGAAAGGGCGTCCTACGAGCAGTACTTC. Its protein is CASSLGERASYEQYF.